The present T cell receptor beta chain was sequenced within a study of T-cell memory formation after mild COVID-19. TCRdb fed the 5' RACE reads into MiXCR, producing one record per CDR3 protein. The sample has 300,000 or so distinct CDR3 sequences, about a sixth seen once. This clonotype was sampled from a man aged 18 to 35 who had mild COVID-19 (a few samples of this study predate the infection). Cell type and time point are not known. The sequenced sample was PBMCs or a T cell subset sorted from them (not recorded which).

The CDR3 DNA reads TGTGCCAGCGGGGGGACACTGCCAGATACGCAGTATTTT. Its protein is CASGGTLPDTQYF. The chain joins TRBV12-3 or TRBV12-4 to TRBJ2-3; D is possibly TRBD1 or TRBD2 (6 bases each). The CDR3 length is 13 residues. V lost 8 bases and J lost 4, with 13 bases in between.